These 26 T cell receptor beta chains were sequenced from one sample in a study of T cells after yellow fever vaccination (dated by TCRdb to the late 2010s). Receptor amplification or capture employed 5' RACE. Sequenced using an Illumina HiSeq 2500. The public reads were reprocessed in TCRdb via fastp at Q25 and MiXCR, keeping in-frame beta chains. A single entry per CDR3 protein holds the most common genes and DNA from its merged rows. The sample table contains around 50,000 distinct CDR3 sequences; only one count was recorded for approximately 7% of them. The leading ten clones occupy roughly 31% of the sample. The treatment or condition label corresponds to: live attenuated yellow fever vaccine strain. The material was CD8+ T cells sorted from PBMCs, obtained roughly 14 days after the first yellow fever vaccination. The origin of the receptors is a man aged 18 to 35 who received the YFV17D yellow fever vaccine.

This clonotype was seen only a few times. The V call is TRBV5-5, the J call TRBJ2-7, with D possibly matching TRBD2 (5 bases). The CDR3 is 14 amino acids. Trimming took off 4 bases at V and 3 bases at J, with 14 bases between the two ends. The germline V gene has CDR1 SGHKS and CDR2 YYEKEE (reference sequence). CDR3 in DNA: TGTGCCAGCAGCCCCGGGCTCCGGGGCTACGAGCAGTACTTC. Amino acid sequence: CASSPGLRGYEQYF.

Ten or more counts support this clonotype. The CDR3 region is CASSQDSGGADTQYF. In nucleotides, the CDR3 is TGTGCCAGCAGCCAAGATAGCGGGGGGGCAGATACGCAGTATTTT. The J gene is TRBJ2-3, the V gene TRBV4-2; 11 bases match TRBD2. The CDR3 consists of 15 residues. Germline CDR1 LGHNA, CDR2 YNFKEQ. The junction had 0 bases not matched to a gene; V was cut back by 0 bases and J by 4 bases.

This clonotype was seen repeatedly, ten times or more. The chain recombines TRBV7-2 with TRBJ1-4; 9 nucleotides match TRBD1. V dropped 1 base and J dropped 4; count of bases not matched to a gene: 7. Germline assignment: CDR1 SGHTA and CDR2 FQGNSA. This CDR3 comprises 17 residues. CDR3 loop: CASSLGVGQGFNEKLFF. CDR3 sequence (DNA): TGTGCCAGCAGCTTAGGGGTGGGACAGGGATTTAATGAAAAACTGTTTTTT.

This clonotype was detected a few times. The chain is built from TRBV27 and TRBJ2-5; the D gene could be TRBD1 or TRBD2 (5 bases each). V lost 3 bases to trimming and J lost 4 bases, with 12 bases between them. Germline V gives CDR1 MNHEY, CDR2 SMNVEV (reference sequence). This CDR3 spans 14 amino acids. The CDR3 DNA is TGTGCCAGCAGTTTGAGGGGCTTTTTAGAGACCCAGTACTTC. It is translated as CASSLRGFLETQYF.

This clonotype was detected many times. The chain combines TRBV29-1 with TRBJ2-1; 7 bases match TRBD2. The CDR3 covers 12 residues. J lost 8 bases, V lost 3 bases, and 4 bases had no gene match. Germline values: CDR1 SQVTM, CDR2 ANQGSEA. CDR3 in amino acids: CSVDWGGYEQFF. The DNA of the CDR3 is TGCAGCGTTGACTGGGGGGGGTATGAGCAGTTCTTC.

This clonotype was picked up one time. This may be a read error: a much more frequent sequence differs by one nucleotide. The chain joins TRBV4-1 to TRBJ2-7, with 7 positions matching TRBD2. The CDR3 extends over 15 amino acids. Looked up from germline, CDR1 is MGHRA and CDR2 is YSYEKL. The DNA of the CDR3 is TGCTCCAGCAGCCCGAAAGCGGGGAGCTCCTACGAGCAGTACTTC. Encoded protein: CSSSPKAGSSYEQYF.

This clonotype occurred many times. The J gene is TRBJ1-5, the V gene TRBV5-6; D perhaps matches TRBD1 (6 bases). Trimming took off 2 bases at V and 2 bases at J, with 14 bases between the two ends. CDR1 is SGHDT and CDR2 is YYEEEE in the germline V gene. This CDR3 has 16 amino acids. The CDR3 is CASSFSGESGNQPQHF. CDR3 in DNA: TGTGCCAGCAGCTTCTCAGGGGAATCGGGCAATCAGCCCCAGCATTTT.

This clonotype was observed many times. The V and J genes are TRBV20-1 and TRBJ2-7; the D is unclear. CDR1 is DFQATT and CDR2 is SNEGSKA in the germline V gene (reference sequence). V lost 0 bases and J 3 bases, leaving 3 bases between the germline ends. This CDR3 spans 11 amino acids. CDR3 sequence reads: CSAREFYEQYV. CDR3 nucleotides: TGCAGTGCTAGAGAGTTCTACGAGCAGTACGTC.

This clonotype came up many times. The V call is TRBV7-9, the J call TRBJ1-3, with TRBD1 matching over 7 bases. The CDR3 is 14 amino acids. Trimming removed 2 bases from V and 2 bases from J; junction bases left unmatched: 0. Per germline, CDR1 SEHNR and CDR2 FQNEAQ (reference sequence). CDR3 DNA sequence: TGTGCCAGCAGCTTAACAGGGGCTGGAAACACCATATATTTT. Translated: CASSLTGAGNTIYF. Full variable domain (missing parts from reference TRBV7-9 and TRBJ1-3): DTGVSQNPRHKITKRGQNVTFRCDPISEHNRLYWYRQTLGQGPEFLTYFQNEAQLEKSRLLSDRFSAERPKGSFSTLEIQRTEQGDSAMYLCASSLTGAGNTIYFGEGSWLTVV.

Ten or more counts support this clonotype. The CDR3 bases are TGCGCCAGCAGCCTTACTAGCGGGGGGTACAATGAGCAGTTCTTC. Translation: CASSLTSGGYNEQFF. The J gene is TRBJ2-1, the V gene TRBV4-1, with TRBD2 matching 12 bases. The germline CDR1 and CDR2 sequences are MGHRA and YSYEKL. The CDR3 consists of 15 residues. J lost 4 bases, V lost 4 bases, and 2 bases had no gene match.

This clonotype was observed at least ten times. The chain employs TRBV5-1 and TRBJ2-3, with D possibly called TRBD1 or TRBD2 (6 bases each). CDR3 length: 16 residues. V was pared by 7 bases and J by 3 bases, with 21 bases between. CDR1 and CDR2 from the germline V gene are SGHRS and YFSETQ. The CDR3 bases are TGCGCCAGCGCGTTGAAAGGGGGGTTAATAACAGATACGCAGTATTTT. Protein sequence: CASALKGGLITDTQYF. Variable domain in full (rest from reference TRBV5-1 and TRBJ2-3): KAGVTQTPRYLIKTRGQQVTLSCSPISGHRSVSWYQQTPGQGLQFLFEYFSETQRNKGNFPGRFSGRQFSNSRSEMNVSTLELGDSALYLCASALKGGLITDTQYFGPGTRLTVL.

This clonotype has ten or more counts. The chain is built from TRBV7-9 and TRBJ1-6; the D gene is possibly TRBD1 (6 bases). Deletions cut 6 bases from V and 6 bases from J, with 12 bases between. The CDR3 length is 14 residues. CDR1 is SEHNR, CDR2 FQNEAQ, per germline (reference sequence). This CDR3 reads CASRSGTFNSPLHF. The CDR3 nucleotides read TGTGCCAGCAGATCCGGGACATTTAATTCACCCCTCCACTTT.

With respect to this clonotype: A much larger clone sits a single nucleotide away, making a read error possible. J is TRBJ1-2 and V is TRBV6-1, with D possibly matching TRBD1 (6 bases). In germline, CDR1 is MNHNS, CDR2 SASEGT. The CDR3 is 14 amino acids. This chain's CDR3 is CASSPRGADYRYTF. CDR3 coding DNA: TGTGCCAGCAGTCCTAGGGGGGCCGACTATCGCTACACCTTC.

In its sample, this clonotype was seen many times. This chain links TRBV12-3 or TRBV12-4 with TRBJ1-2; 9 bases are shared with TRBD1. CDR3 size: 13 residues. The J segment lost 7 bases and the V segment lost 6 bases, leaving 6 bases of the junction unmatched. DNA of the CDR3: TGTGCCAGCAGCACAGGGGGCGCGGGTGGCTACACCTTC. Amino acids: CASSTGGAGGYTF.

This clonotype was counted between two and nine times. The J gene is TRBJ2-5, the V gene TRBV5-1, with D possibly matching TRBD2 (7 bases). CDR1 and CDR2 from the germline V gene are SGHRS and YFSETQ. The ends were cut back, 6 bases at V and 4 bases at J, with 19 bases in the middle. The CDR3 length is 15 residues. CDR3 loop: CASTSLGGARETQYF. CDR3 nucleotides: TGCGCCAGCACCTCCTTAGGGGGGGCGAGAGAGACCCAGTACTTC. Using reference TRBV5-1 and TRBJ2-5 for the parts outside the CDR3, the full variable domain is KAGVTQTPRYLIKTRGQQVTLSCSPISGHRSVSWYQQTPGQGLQFLFEYFSETQRNKGNFPGRFSGRQFSNSRSEMNVSTLELGDSALYLCASTSLGGARETQYFGPGTRLLVL.

This clonotype was detected many times. J is TRBJ1-1 and V is TRBV2; D might be TRBD1 (6 bases). Germline lookup yields CDR1 SNHLY and CDR2 FYNNEI. The V and J ends lost 2 bases and 1 base respectively, with 14 bases between them. The length of the CDR3 is 16 residues. CDR3 residues: CASSERGGEKNTEAFF. DNA for the CDR3: TGTGCCAGCAGTGAAAGGGGGGGGGAAAAGAACACTGAAGCTTTCTTT.

This clonotype was picked up many times. The J gene is TRBJ2-4, the V gene TRBV20-1; TRBD2 might be the D (6 bases). Trimming removed 4 bases from V and 1 base from J, with 8 bases in between. CDR1 and CDR2 (germline): DFQATT, SNEGSKA (reference sequence). The CDR3 is 13 residues long. CDR3 protein: CSANLAAKNIQYF. The CDR3, as DNA: TGCAGTGCTAATCTAGCGGCCAAAAACATTCAGTACTTC.

This clonotype was counted many times. The CDR3 protein is CASSQVASGVYEQFF. CDR3 DNA sequence: TGCGCCAGCAGCCAAGTGGCTAGCGGGGTGTATGAGCAGTTCTTC. The chain carries TRBV4-3 and TRBJ2-1; 9 bases align to TRBD2. The trim removed 1 base at V and 8 bases at J, leaving 6 bases unmatched. The CDR3 totals 15 residues. From germline, CDR1 is LGHNA and CDR2 YSLEER.

This clonotype was seen ten or more times. This chain joins TRBV10-3 and TRBJ1-1; D is ambiguous. V lost 7 bases to trimming and J lost 1 base, with 10 bases between them. This CDR3 spans 13 amino acids. Germline-derived CDR1 and CDR2 are ENHRY and SYGVKD. The DNA for the CDR3 is TGTGCCATCAAAGTAGGCGGGAACACTGAAGCTTTCTTT. Translating gives CAIKVGGNTEAFF.

This sequence joins TRBV7-9 and TRBJ1-4; D gene uncertain. The CDR3 is 13 residues long. Germline-derived CDR1 and CDR2 are SEHNR and FQNEAQ (reference sequence). Trimming left V 3 bases short and J 4 bases short, with 6 bases between. This CDR3 is CASSFVLNEKLFF. For the CDR3, the DNA is TGTGCCAGCAGCTTCGTCCTTAATGAAAAACTGTTTTTT.

This clonotype was found many times. The V and J genes are TRBV4-3 and TRBJ2-1; 8 positions agree with TRBD2. The CDR3 sequence is 15 residues long. Germline loops: CDR1 LGHNA, CDR2 YSLEER. V gave up 0 bases and J gave up 11 bases; unmatched junction bases: 9. The CDR3 sequence: CASSQEPAGVLKQFF. In DNA, the CDR3 is TGCGCCAGCAGCCAAGAGCCAGCGGGGGTATTAAAGCAGTTCTTC.

At least ten counts were recorded for this clonotype. This chain joins TRBV4-2 and TRBJ2-6; TRBD1 is a possible D gene (6 bases). V lost 2 bases and J 4 bases, leaving 12 bases between the germline ends. Germline V gene sequence: CDR1 LGHNA, CDR2 YNFKEQ. The CDR3 is 16 amino acids. As DNA, the CDR3 is TGTGCCAGCAGCCAACACACAGGGACCGGGGCCAACGTCCTGACTTTC. Translated, it gives CASSQHTGTGANVLTF.

This clonotype was detected ten times or more. V usage is TRBV4-1 and J usage is TRBJ1-1; D is unclear. The CDR3 extends over 13 amino acids. Deletions cut 2 bases from V and 0 bases from J, with 4 bases between. Looked up from germline, CDR1 is MGHRA and CDR2 is YSYEKL. As DNA, the CDR3 is TGCGCCAGCAGCCAAACGGTGAACACTGAAGCTTTCTTT. Translation gives CASSQTVNTEAFF.

This clonotype has just a few counts. The rearrangement links TRBV5-6 to TRBJ1-1; D gene uncertain. Trimming took 2 bases from V and 3 from J, leaving 5 bases between them. This CDR3 has 12 residues. The germline CDR1 and CDR2 sequences are SGHDT and YYEEEE. CDR3 DNA sequence: TGTGCCAGCAGCTTTGGGTACACTGAAGCTTTCTTT. It encodes CASSFGYTEAFF.

This clonotype came up many times. The chain is built from TRBV6-2 or TRBV6-3 and TRBJ2-3; D gene unclear. There are 11 residues in the CDR3. With 2 bases removed from V and 4 bases from J, the gap between germline ends came to 1 base. CDR1 and CDR2 from the germline V gene are MNHEY and SVGEGT. In DNA form, the CDR3 reads TGTGCCAGCAGTTACCCAGATACGCAGTATTTT. This encodes CASSYPDTQYF.

This clonotype has a count of ten or more. The rearrangement joins TRBV7-9 to TRBJ2-5, with 7 bases matching TRBD1. Germline lookup yields CDR1 SEHNR and CDR2 FQNEAQ (reference sequence). V shed 5 bases, J shed 2 bases, and the junction held 8 bases outside the gene matches. The CDR3 length is 15 residues. The CDR3 spells CASSPGTAEQETQYF. CDR3 coding DNA: TGTGCCAGCAGCCCGGGGACAGCAGAACAAGAGACCCAGTACTTC.